Listed below are T cell receptor beta chains from one sample, sequenced in a study of CD8 T cells in Susac syndrome. From the immunoSEQ multiplex PCR reads, TCRdb called clonotypes with MiXCR, one entry per CDR3 protein. The table records approximately 140,000 distinct CDR3 sequences, over 80% of them present only once. The sample was CD8+ T cells from PBMCs. The receptor source for this set is a human donor with multiple sclerosis. CDR3s include the opening cysteine and the closing phenylalanine or tryptophan. Each record gives: J gene, V gene, CDR3 protein.

TRBJ1-6	TRBV28	CASSWPGQGSVGSPLHF
TRBJ2-3	TRBV11-2	CASSSRDKLGTDTQYF
TRBJ1-1	TRBV4-1	CASSQVPAGTEAFF
TRBJ2-2	TRBV29-1	CSVEASGGGTGELFF
TRBJ2-3	TRBV2	CASSLPEGGTQYF
TRBJ2-1	TRBV20-1	CSAAPTGSDLNEQFF
TRBJ2-1	TRBV7-9	CASSIRTSGAYNEQFF
TRBJ1-2	TRBV7-9	CAGRDSRSGSYGYTF
TRBJ2-1	TRBV5-6	CASSLGQREQFF
TRBJ2-7	TRBV6-4	CATLNEGRDRRSYEQYF
TRBJ2-4	TRBV6-5	CASTNRGPKNIQYF
TRBJ2-5	TRBV20-1	CSAGPEGAFFPETQYF
TRBJ2-5	TRBV30	CACKRGGRETQYF
TRBJ1-2	TRBV7-2	CASSPQIGDRGDYGYTF
TRBJ2-7	TRBV10-3	CAISVPPGSGSYEQYF
TRBJ2-7	TRBV27	CASSLDSPSSYEQYF
TRBJ1-2	TRBV12-3/TRBV12-4	CASSLAVSYRWNGYTF
TRBJ2-5	TRBV7-9	CASSSGLAIKTQYF
TRBJ1-5	TRBV27	CASSFVGGGNQPQHF
TRBJ2-7	TRBV4-1	CASSQDGDYEQYF
TRBJ1-1	TRBV7-2	CASSALGRDTEAFF
TRBJ2-7	TRBV27	CASSLRTGIYEQYF
TRBJ1-1	TRBV20-1	CSAYRLYRFMNTEAFF
TRBJ2-1	TRBV19	CASSIVGGSDEQFF